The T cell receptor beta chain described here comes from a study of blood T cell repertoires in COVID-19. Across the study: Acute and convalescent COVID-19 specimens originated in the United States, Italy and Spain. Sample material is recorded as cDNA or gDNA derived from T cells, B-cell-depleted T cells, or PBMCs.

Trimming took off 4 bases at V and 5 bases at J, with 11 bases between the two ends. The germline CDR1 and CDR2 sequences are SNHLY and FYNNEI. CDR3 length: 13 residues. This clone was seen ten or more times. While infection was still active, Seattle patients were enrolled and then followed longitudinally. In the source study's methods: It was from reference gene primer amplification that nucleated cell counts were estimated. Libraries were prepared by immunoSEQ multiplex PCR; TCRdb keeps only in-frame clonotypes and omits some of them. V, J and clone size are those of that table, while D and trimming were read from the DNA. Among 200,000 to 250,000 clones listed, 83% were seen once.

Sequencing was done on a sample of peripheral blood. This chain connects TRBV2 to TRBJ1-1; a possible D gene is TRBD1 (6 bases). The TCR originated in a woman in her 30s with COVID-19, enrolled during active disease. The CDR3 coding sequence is TGTGCCAGCAGTGCAGGGGCTGGGACTGAAGCTTTCTTT. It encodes CASSAGAGTEAFF.